A single T cell receptor beta chain is shown here with its context. Profiling relied on immunoSEQ multiplex PCR, and the TCRdb table lists in-frame clones only, not all of them. The repertoire includes 110,000 or so clones, 85% of them detected once, and about 13% sits in the top ten. The CDR3 covers 14 residues. V shed 0 bases and J 7 bases; nucleotides not matched to a gene: 0. Germline CDR1 SEHNR, CDR2 FQNEAQ (reference sequence). This sample is part of a study of blood T cell repertoires in COVID-19. The chain uses TRBV7-9 and TRBJ2-1; 10 bases agree with TRBD2. The TCR comes from a human donor in a cohort sampled during active COVID-19. Sequencing was done on a sample of peripheral blood. The CDR3 protein is CASSLATSGNEQFF. Here the CDR3 DNA reads TGTGCCAGCAGCTTAGCGACTAGCGGGAATGAGCAGTTCTTC. Looking up the rest from reference TRBV7-9 and TRBJ2-1 gives the full variable domain: DTGVSQNPRHKITKRGQNVTFRCDPISEHNRLYWYRQTLGQGPEFLTYFQNEAQLEKSRLLSDRFSAERPKGSFSTLEIQRTEQGDSAMYLCASSLATSGNEQFFGPGTRLTVL.